These T cell receptor beta chains were read from a single sample in a study of T cell responses to AZD1222 COVID-19 vaccine. Data came from immunoSEQ multiplex PCR; TCRdb stores just in-frame clones and leaves some out. The sample holds approximately 110,000 clones, roughly 87% seen once. The specimen was peripheral blood, collected on day 0 of AZD1222 vaccination. Receptors were obtained from an adult in good health. Each CDR3 is given with its conserved first and last residue. The D gene is left open where the match is weak. Clone size is shown for a subset of rows, as once, few, many or a class of expanded clone.

TRBD1 TRBJ1-2 TRBV20-1 . CSASRTGNYGYTF TGCAGTGCTAGTCGGACAGGGAACTATGGCTACACCTTC
TRBD2 TRBJ2-1 TRBV9 . CASSPRGTSGAVNEQFF TGTGCCAGCAGCCCCCGCGGGACTAGCGGGGCCGTAAATGAGCAGTTCTTC
. TRBJ1-1 TRBV27 . CASSLSRASEAFF TGTGCCAGCAGTTTATCGCGCGCGTCTGAAGCTTTCTTT
. TRBJ2-7 TRBV2 few CASTLMGGYYEQYF TGTGCCAGCACCCTAATGGGGGGCTACTACGAGCAGTACTTC
. TRBJ2-5 TRBV19 . CASRTSQETQYF TGTGCCAGCCGGACAAGCCAAGAGACCCAGTACTTC
TRBD1 TRBJ1-2 TRBV6-1 . CASSRPGTVGYGYTF TGTGCCAGCAGCCGCCCCGGGACAGTGGGATATGGCTACACCTTC
TRBD1 TRBJ2-7 TRBV4-3 . CASSQVWTGGYEQYF TGCGCCAGCAGCCAAGTCTGGACAGGGGGGTACGAGCAGTACTTC
TRBD1 TRBJ1-1 TRBV5-4 . CASSVGQAGTEAFF TGTGCCAGCAGCGTGGGACAGGCGGGGACTGAAGCTTTCTTT
. TRBJ2-1 TRBV5-5 . CASSRVSGPKSYNEQFF TGTGCCAGCAGCCGGGTATCGGGGCCGAAATCCTACAATGAGCAGTTCTTC
TRBD2 TRBJ2-7 TRBV9 few CASSGTSDYEQYF TGTGCCAGCAGCGGGACTAGCGACTACGAGCAGTACTTC
. TRBJ2-1 TRBV13 many CASSLSPSDYNEQFF TGTGCCAGCAGCTTATCCCCTAGCGACTACAATGAGCAGTTCTTC
. TRBJ2-3 TRBV7-2 . CASSLSPLGSGTDTQYF TGTGCCAGCAGCTTATCACCACTAGGTTCAGGCACAGATACGCAGTATTTT
TRBD2 TRBJ2-7 TRBV15 . CATSRREGLAGGSSYEQYF TGTGCCACCAGCAGGAGAGAAGGACTAGCGGGGGGGAGCTCCTACGAGCAGTACTTC
TRBD1 TRBJ1-6 TRBV2 . CASSVTGGNSPLHF TGTGCCAGCAGTGTAACAGGGGGCAATTCACCCCTCCACTTT
. TRBJ1-1 TRBV5-4 . CASSSPGRTEAFF TGTGCCAGCAGCTCTCCAGGGCGAACTGAAGCTTTCTTT
TRBD1 TRBJ1-2 TRBV11-2 . CASSLARTGVVDYGYTF TGTGCCAGCAGCTTAGCCCGAACAGGGGTGGTAGACTATGGCTACACCTTC
. TRBJ2-1 TRBV6-6 . CASSPTYNEQFF TGTGCCAGCAGCCCGACCTACAATGAGCAGTTCTTC
TRBD1 TRBJ1-1 TRBV7-2 few CASSFGQGGTEAFF TGTGCCAGCAGCTTCGGACAGGGGGGAACTGAAGCTTTCTTT
TRBD2 TRBJ2-6 TRBV6-2/TRBV6-3 . CASSYKRGFPGANVLTF TGTGCCAGCAGTTACAAGCGGGGCTTCCCTGGGGCCAACGTCCTGACTTTC
. TRBJ2-3 TRBV6-2/TRBV6-3 few CASTPGELGPKRSGDTQYF TGTGCCAGCACCCCCGGGGAGCTGGGCCCAAAGAGATCGGGAGATACGCAGTATTTT
. TRBJ1-1 TRBV15 . CATSRGDGVNTEAFF TGTGCCACCAGCAGAGGGGACGGTGTGAACACTGAAGCTTTCTTT
. TRBJ1-2 TRBV7-2 . CASSLSFRIGYTF TGTGCCAGCAGCTTATCATTCCGCATTGGCTACACCTTC
. TRBJ1-2 TRBV4-1 . CASSQEADWQGYGYTF TGCGCCAGCAGCCAAGAAGCCGACTGGCAGGGCTATGGCTACACCTTC
. TRBJ1-6 TRBV12-2 . CASRPRTERNSPLHF TGTGCAAGTCGCCCGCGGACAGAGAGAAATTCACCCCTCCACTTT
TRBD1 TRBJ2-5 TRBV3-1/TRBV3-2 . CASSRAGTGGVETQYF TGTGCCAGCAGCCGCGCCGGGACAGGGGGCGTAGAGACCCAGTACTTC
TRBD2 TRBJ2-7 TRBV20-1 . CSASVRGGPYEQYF TGCAGTGCTAGTGTCCGGGGGGGTCCCTACGAGCAGTACTTC
. TRBJ1-1 TRBV5-1 . CASSLGGPENTEAFF TGCGCCAGCAGCTTGGGGGGACCCGAGAACACTGAAGCTTTCTTT
TRBD1 TRBJ1-6 TRBV5-1 . CASSLGDRGFDNSPLHF TGCGCCAGCAGCTTGGGTGACAGGGGGTTCGATAATTCACCCCTCCACTTT
TRBD2 TRBJ2-3 TRBV5-1 . CASSYGLATDTQYF TGCGCCAGCAGCTATGGACTAGCAACAGATACGCAGTATTTT
. TRBJ2-4 TRBV29-1 . CSSTPAEGVNF TGCAGCTCCACCCCCGCTGAGGGGGTCAATTTC
TRBD1 TRBJ1-4 TRBV4-1 many CASSTRSTGTNEKLFF TGCGCCAGCAGCACGAGGTCGACAGGGACTAATGAAAAACTGTTTTTT
TRBD2 TRBJ2-5 TRBV11-3 . CASSLDFSGGGFETQYF TGTGCCAGCAGCTTAGATTTTTCGGGGGGTGGGTTCGAGACCCAGTACTTC
. TRBJ1-2 TRBV30 few CAWRTPGLGTYGYTF TGTGCCTGGAGGACTCCAGGACTGGGGACCTATGGCTACACCTTC
. TRBJ1-4 TRBV18 . CASSPVITTNEKLFF TGTGCCAGCTCACCGGTTATCACAACTAATGAAAAACTGTTTTTT
. TRBJ2-5 TRBV7-3 . CASSLVSGPRETQYF TGTGCCAGCAGCTTAGTGTCCGGCCCCCGGGAGACCCAGTACTTC
TRBD2 TRBJ2-7 TRBV5-1 . CASSFIGGSIPYEQYF TGCGCCAGCAGCTTTATCGGGGGGAGCATCCCCTACGAGCAGTACTTC
. TRBJ1-1 TRBV10-3 . CAISESPGLNTEAFF TGTGCCATCAGTGAGTCCCCGGGCCTGAACACTGAAGCTTTCTTT
TRBD2 TRBJ2-5 TRBV19 . CASSMLAGGIETQYF TGTGCCAGTAGTATGTTAGCGGGGGGAATTGAGACCCAGTACTTC
. TRBJ2-4 TRBV6-5 . CASSSGGYIQYF TGTGCCAGTTCCTCTGGGGGCTACATTCAGTACTTC
TRBD1 TRBJ1-2 TRBV5-1 . CASSSLRTGAGYTF TGCGCCAGCAGCTCACTTAGGACAGGGGCTGGCTACACCTTC
. TRBJ1-5 TRBV6-1 . CASSEAQPQHF TGTGCCAGCAGTGAAGCCCAGCCCCAGCATTTT
TRBD1 TRBJ1-5 TRBV6-2/TRBV6-3 . CASSGQGLGQPQHF TGTGCCAGCAGTGGACAGGGCTTAGGTCAGCCCCAGCATTTT